This T cell receptor (beta chain) was sequenced during a study of shared clonotypes between healthy human individuals. Sequencing was performed with immunoSEQ multiplex PCR; in TCRdb, only in-frame clones are kept and a portion is missing. The table includes 780,000 or so clones, approximately 72% detected once. This clone was detected a few times. Sequenced material: memory CD4+ T cells sorted from blood. Subset in this sample: CD45RA-negative fraction. This receptor was taken from a woman under 40 in good health.

The CDR3: CASSSLPSAGVQYF. In DNA, the CDR3 is TGTGCCAGCAGCTCCCTCCCAAGTGCCGGGGTGCAGTACTTC. This chain links TRBV7-2 with TRBJ2-5; perhaps TRBD2 as D (5 bases). This CDR3 comprises 14 residues. Germline V gene lookup returns CDR1 SGHTA and CDR2 FQGNSA. V shed 4 bases and J shed 11 bases, with 20 bases lying between them.